These 27 T cell receptor beta chains were all obtained from the same sample, sequenced in a study of T cell responses to AZD1222 COVID-19 vaccine. Clones were sequenced by immunoSEQ multiplex PCR, and TCRdb holds only the in-frame ones, with some missing. The sample shows approximately 100,000 clones, 92% of them seen only once. The sequenced sample was peripheral blood, obtained on day 0 of AZD1222 vaccination. Receptor source: an adult in good health.

The chain links TRBV5-6 to TRBJ1-2, with 7 bases that match TRBD1. CDR1 and CDR2 (germline): SGHDT, YYEEEE. Trimming removed 1 base from V and 3 bases from J; junction bases left unmatched: 9. There are 16 residues in the CDR3. DNA for the CDR3: TGTGCCAGCAGCTTGCTGGTGCCACAGGGGTACTATGGCTACACCTTC. Translating it yields CASSLLVPQGYYGYTF.

This chain joins TRBV6-2 or TRBV6-3 and TRBJ2-7; D is undetermined. V gave up 4 bases and J gave up 4 bases, with 11 bases separating them. This CDR3 region has 13 residues. Germline V gene lookup returns CDR1 MNHEY and CDR2 SVGEGT. The CDR3 sequence is CASSSLPDYEQYF. In DNA, the CDR3 is TGTGCCAGCAGTTCCCTCCCTGATTACGAGCAGTACTTC.

The CDR3 protein is CASSRDQSYNEQFF. Here the CDR3 DNA reads TGTGCCAGCAGCCGGGACCAATCCTACAATGAGCAGTTCTTC. The chain recombines TRBV7-3 with TRBJ2-1, with D perhaps TRBD1 or TRBD2 (5 bases each). The CDR3 consists of 14 residues. CDR1 is SGHTA, CDR2 FQGTGA, per germline. V lost 5 bases and J lost 1, with 9 bases in between.

The chain joins TRBV5-1 to TRBJ1-1; no firm D call. Deletions cut 2 bases from V and 0 bases from J, with 8 bases between. CDR1 and CDR2 (germline): SGHRS, YFSETQ. This CDR3 is built from 14 residues. In nucleotides, the CDR3 is TGCGCCAGCAGCTTAGCTCAGATGAACACTGAAGCTTTCTTT. This sequence encodes CASSLAQMNTEAFF.

This clone occurred once. The chain couples TRBV27 to TRBJ2-2, with TRBD2 matching 12 bases. V gave up 5 bases and J gave up 5 bases; unmatched junction bases: 3. The CDR3 has 15 amino acids. Germline CDR1 MNHEY, CDR2 SMNVEV (reference sequence). CDR3 sequence: CASSTGLAGTGELFF. The CDR3 DNA reads as TGTGCCAGCAGTACCGGACTAGCGGGAACCGGGGAGCTGTTTTTT.

The CDR3 sequence is CASSLYGGANYGYTF. The DNA of the CDR3 is TGTGCCAGCAGTTTATACGGGGGAGCTAACTATGGCTACACCTTC. This rearrangement joins TRBV28 to TRBJ1-2; tentative D call: TRBD1 (5 bases). Germline CDR1 is MDHEN and CDR2 is SYDVKM. The CDR3 is 15 amino acids. V shed 1 base and J shed 0 bases, with 9 bases lying between them.

Only a few counts were recorded for this clone. The chain carries TRBV4-3 and TRBJ2-2; D might be TRBD1 (6 bases). There are 12 residues in the CDR3. V lost 4 bases and J lost 8, with 8 bases in between. CDR1 is LGHNA, CDR2 YSLEER, per germline. CDR3 coding DNA: TGCGCCAGCAGCCGCGGACAGGGGGAGCTGTTTTTT. This gives the protein CASSRGQGELFF.

The chain combines TRBV19 with TRBJ1-3; 7 bases fit TRBD1. Losses at the gene ends were 6 bases for V and 0 bases for J; bases not matched to a gene: 8. This CDR3 is 16 amino acids long. Germline CDR1 is LNHDA and CDR2 is SQIVND (reference sequence). The CDR3 spells CASRPRGQSSGNTIYF. The CDR3 region has the DNA TGTGCCAGTAGACCCCGGGGACAGAGCTCTGGAAACACCATATATTTT.

The chain joins TRBV28 to TRBJ2-7; D is ambiguous. This CDR3 region has 16 residues. Trimming took off 4 bases at V and 2 bases at J, with 18 bases between the two ends. Germline-derived CDR1 and CDR2 are MDHEN and SYDVKM. This CDR3 is CASSSLHSQLTYEQYF. The CDR3 nucleotides read TGTGCCAGCAGTTCACTCCACAGCCAGCTGACCTACGAGCAGTACTTC.

The V call is TRBV5-4, the J call TRBJ2-2; D may correspond to TRBD1 or TRBD2 (5 bases each). The CDR3 consists of 16 residues. Trimming left V 0 bases short and J 4 bases short, with 13 bases between. Germline V gives CDR1 SGHNT, CDR2 YYREEE (reference sequence). CDR3: CASSLDYRGGTGELFF. The CDR3 DNA reads TGTGCCAGCAGCTTGGATTATCGGGGCGGCACCGGGGAGCTGTTTTTT. Full variable domain (rest looked up from reference TRBV5-4 and TRBJ2-2): ETGVTQSPTHLIKTRGQQVTLRCSSQSGHNTVSWYQQALGQGPQFIFQYYREEENGRGNFPPRFSGLQFPNYSSELNVNALELDDSALYLCASSLDYRGGTGELFFGEGSRLTVL.

J is TRBJ2-3 and V is TRBV5-1; D assignment may be TRBD1 or TRBD2 (5 bases each). V shed 0 bases and J shed 3 bases, with 11 bases lying between them. Looked up from germline, CDR1 is SGHRS and CDR2 is YFSETQ. The CDR3 loop spans 15 amino acids. CDR3 amino acids: CASSLAGQPTDTQYF. The DNA for the CDR3 is TGCGCCAGCAGCTTGGCGGGGCAACCAACAGATACGCAGTATTTT. Full variable domain (missing parts from reference TRBV5-1 and TRBJ2-3): KAGVTQTPRYLIKTRGQQVTLSCSPISGHRSVSWYQQTPGQGLQFLFEYFSETQRNKGNFPGRFSGRQFSNSRSEMNVSTLELGDSALYLCASSLAGQPTDTQYFGPGTRLTVL.

The chain couples TRBV6-5 to TRBJ2-5, with D possibly TRBD2 on 7 matching bases. This CDR3 comprises 14 residues. The V end lost 7 bases, the J end lost 2 bases, and 14 bases lay between the germline ends. Germline CDR1 reads MNHEY; CDR2 reads SVGAGI. The CDR3 DNA sequence: TGTGCCAGCAAGGGGGGAGGGTGGCAAGAGACCCAGTACTTC. As protein: CASKGGGWQETQYF.

In regard to this clone: At the DNA level, this CDR3 is encoded by other sequences in the same sample as well. The chain carries TRBV5-1 and TRBJ2-7, with 8 bases aligning to TRBD2. From germline, CDR1 is SGHRS and CDR2 YFSETQ. The CDR3 runs 14 residues. Trimming cost V 1 base and J 4 bases; bases outside gene matches: 4. In nucleotides, the CDR3 is TGCGCCAGCAGCTTGTCCCTAGCGGGTTACGAGCAGTACTTC. It yields the protein CASSLSLAGYEQYF.

J is TRBJ2-5 and V is TRBV6-5; unclear D gene. The CDR3 runs 13 residues. With 6 bases removed from V and 7 bases from J, the gap between germline ends came to 15 bases. Per germline, CDR1 MNHEY and CDR2 SVGAGI. CDR3: CASSLHRVGTQYF. DNA of the CDR3: TGTGCCAGCAGCCTCCATCGGGTTGGGACCCAGTACTTC.

The J gene is TRBJ2-1, the V gene TRBV28; D remains unclear. The ends were cut back, 2 bases at V and 11 bases at J, with 22 bases in the middle. The CDR3 sequence is 16 residues long. Germline V gene data show CDR1 as MDHEN and CDR2 as SYDVKM. DNA of the CDR3: TGTGCCAGCAGTTTAGGGTTTAGGGCCCTTGCAAGGAAGCAGTTCTTC. Translating it yields CASSLGFRALARKQFF.

The chain uses TRBV28 and TRBJ2-1; 7 positions match TRBD2. V dropped 1 base and J dropped 5; count of bases not matched to a gene: 5. The CDR3 spans 15 residues. CDR1 and CDR2 from the germline V gene are MDHEN and SYDVKM. CDR3 residues: CASSLFAGADNEQFF. The CDR3 nucleotides read TGTGCCAGCAGTTTATTCGCGGGAGCGGACAATGAGCAGTTCTTC.

The chain uses TRBV5-1 and TRBJ1-1; D call uncertain. V was trimmed by 0 bases and J by 3 bases, leaving 6 bases between them. From germline, CDR1 is SGHRS and CDR2 YFSETQ. The CDR3 spans 13 residues. This chain's CDR3 is CASSLDGDTEAFF. In nucleotides, the CDR3 is TGCGCCAGCAGCTTGGATGGGGACACTGAAGCTTTCTTT. Drawing the rest from reference TRBV5-1 and TRBJ1-1, the complete variable domain is KAGVTQTPRYLIKTRGQQVTLSCSPISGHRSVSWYQQTPGQGLQFLFEYFSETQRNKGNFPGRFSGRQFSNSRSEMNVSTLELGDSALYLCASSLDGDTEAFFGQGTRLTVV.

The table lists this clone with a count of one. The chain joins TRBV5-6 to TRBJ2-7; perhaps TRBD1 as D (6 bases). Trimming removed 1 base at V and 6 bases at J, with 14 bases between. This CDR3 contains 14 residues. Germline V gene sequence: CDR1 SGHDT, CDR2 YYEEEE. The CDR3 DNA reads TGTGCCAGCAGCTTGCCCACAGGGCCGGTCGAGCAGTACTTC. Protein sequence: CASSLPTGPVEQYF. Full variable domain (missing parts from reference TRBV5-6 and TRBJ2-7): DAGVTQSPTHLIKTRGQQVTLRCSPKSGHDTVSWYQQALGQGPQFIFQYYEEEERQRGNFPDRFSGHQFPNYSSELNVNALLLGDSALYLCASSLPTGPVEQYFGPGTRLTVT.

This sequence joins TRBV29-1 and TRBJ2-2; tentatively, D is TRBD2 (6 bases). Germline assignment: CDR1 SQVTM and CDR2 ANQGSEA. Trimming removed 1 base at V and 0 bases at J, with 12 bases between. The CDR3 length is 16 residues. CDR3 nucleotides: TGCAGCGTTGAAGGGACTACCCTCGCGAACACCGGGGAGCTGTTTTTT. Protein: CSVEGTTLANTGELFF.

This chain joins TRBV7-2 and TRBJ1-1; tentative D call: TRBD1 (6 bases). The ends were cut back, 5 bases at V and 4 bases at J, with 14 bases in the middle. Per germline, CDR1 SGHTA and CDR2 FQGNSA. This CDR3 region has 14 residues. The CDR3 sequence is CASSDPGHFTEAFF. The CDR3 DNA is TGTGCCAGCAGCGATCCGGGACACTTCACTGAAGCTTTCTTT.

The chain is built from TRBV2 and TRBJ1-5, with 8 nucleotides matching TRBD1. Germline CDR1 reads SNHLY; CDR2 reads FYNNEI. The junction had 8 bases not matched to a gene; V was cut back by 7 bases and J by 6 bases. The length of the CDR3 is 14 residues. The DNA for the CDR3 is TGTGCCAGCACCCAGACAGGGGAGGGTCAGCCCCAGCATTTT. It encodes CASTQTGEGQPQHF. Drawing the rest from reference TRBV2 and TRBJ1-5, the complete variable domain is EPEVTQTPSHQVTQMGQEVILRCVPISNHLYFYWYRQILGQKVEFLVSFYNNEISEKSEIFDDQFSVERPDGSNFTLKIRSTKLEDSAMYFCASTQTGEGQPQHFGDGTRLSIL.

This chain links TRBV2 with TRBJ2-3; D may match TRBD1 or TRBD2 (6 bases each). CDR3 length equals 13 residues. Germline V CDR1 and CDR2: SNHLY, FYNNEI. Trimming took off 8 bases at V and 1 base at J, with 10 bases between the two ends. The CDR3 loop reads CASLRGGTDTQYF. CDR3 sequence (DNA): TGTGCCAGCCTTAGGGGGGGCACAGATACGCAGTATTTT.

The chain links TRBV7-8 to TRBJ2-6; D gene uncertain. This CDR3 is built from 14 residues. Germline loops: CDR1 SGHVS, CDR2 FQNEAQ. V lost 5 bases and J lost 0, with 5 bases in between. Here the CDR3 reads CASSPNSGANVLTF. The CDR3 DNA follows: TGTGCCAGCAGCCCGAACTCTGGGGCCAACGTCCTGACTTTC. Full variable domain (outside the CDR3, taken from reference TRBV7-8 and TRBJ2-6): GAGVSQSPRYKVAKRGQDVALRCDPISGHVSLFWYQQALGQGPEFLTYFQNEAQLDKSGLPSDRFFAERPEGSVSTLKIQRTQQEDSAVYLCASSPNSGANVLTFGAGSRLTVL.

The chain has TRBV5-4 and TRBJ2-6; 8 bases fit TRBD1. CDR1 and CDR2 from the germline V gene are SGHNT and YYREEE (reference sequence). With 4 bases clipped from V and 0 bases from J, the junction kept 0 bases outside the gene matches. The CDR3 covers 15 residues. CDR3 in DNA: TGTGCCAGCAGCACAGGGGGCTCTGGGGCCAACGTCCTGACTTTC. This sequence encodes CASSTGGSGANVLTF.

The J gene is TRBJ2-5, the V gene TRBV28, with D tentatively TRBD1 (5 bases). This CDR3 has 14 residues. The V and J ends lost 6 bases and 1 base respectively, with 12 bases between them. Germline V gives CDR1 MDHEN, CDR2 SYDVKM. DNA for the CDR3: TGTGCCAGCAGGGGGCCAGCGACCCAAGAGACCCAGTACTTC. Amino acids: CASRGPATQETQYF.

This chain links TRBV27 with TRBJ1-1; no definite D call. Germline V gene data show CDR1 as MNHEY and CDR2 as SMNVEV (reference sequence). With 6 bases removed from V and 3 bases from J, the gap between germline ends came to 11 bases. The CDR3 runs to 13 residues. The CDR3 bases are TGTGCCAGCAGCCCACCCGGGGACACTGAAGCTTTCTTT. Translation gives CASSPPGDTEAFF.

The gene calls are TRBV11-2 and TRBJ1-2; possibly TRBD1 for D (6 bases). V lost 5 bases to trimming and J lost 2 bases, with 9 bases between them. The length of the CDR3 is 13 residues. Germline CDR1 and CDR2: SGHAT and FQNNGV. The CDR3 is CASSQDRNYGYTF. Here the CDR3 DNA reads TGTGCCAGCAGCCAAGACAGGAACTATGGCTACACCTTC.